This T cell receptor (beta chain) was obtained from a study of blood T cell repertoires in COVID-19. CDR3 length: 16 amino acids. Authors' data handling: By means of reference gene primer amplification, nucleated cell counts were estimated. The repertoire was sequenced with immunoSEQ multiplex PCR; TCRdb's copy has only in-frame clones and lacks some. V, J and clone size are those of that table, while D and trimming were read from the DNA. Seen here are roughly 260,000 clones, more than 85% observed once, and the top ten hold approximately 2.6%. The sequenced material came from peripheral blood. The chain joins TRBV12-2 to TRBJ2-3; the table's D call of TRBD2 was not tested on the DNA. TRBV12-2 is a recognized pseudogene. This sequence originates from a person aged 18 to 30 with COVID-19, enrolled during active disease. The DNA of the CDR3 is TGTGCAAGTCGCTTAAAGCAGCGCAACCTCACAGATACGCAGTATTTT. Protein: CASRLKQRNLTDTQYF.